Each of the 27 T cell receptor beta chains below was sequenced from the same sample in a study of blood T cell repertoires in COVID-19. Produced via immunoSEQ multiplex PCR; TCRdb's table is partial and in-frame only. The table shows roughly 400,000 clones, with around 90% occurring only once. Sequencing used PBMCs or T cells enriched from blood (not recorded which). Receptors were obtained from a woman between 35 and 50 years old with acute COVID-19.

As regards this clone: Other DNA sequences in the sample encode the same CDR3. The chain carries TRBV30 and TRBJ1-2; the D is unclear. Germline V gene lookup returns CDR1 GTSNPN and CDR2 SVGIG (reference sequence). The CDR3 length is 12 residues. V lost 1 base and J lost 2, with 5 bases in between. CDR3 sequence: CAWSGGNYGYTF. The CDR3, as DNA: TGTGCCTGGAGTGGAGGGAACTATGGCTACACCTTC.

This chain joins TRBV7-9 and TRBJ2-5; perhaps TRBD2 as D (5 bases). Germline assignment: CDR1 SEHNR and CDR2 FQNEAQ (reference sequence). There are 16 residues in the CDR3. The V gene lost 5 bases and the J gene lost 2 bases, with 18 bases spanning the gap. CDR3 DNA sequence: TGTGCCAGCAGCCCGGACTTGTGGCGCTCACAAGAGACCCAGTACTTC. It translates to CASSPDLWRSQETQYF.

The chain uses TRBV4-1 and TRBJ2-3; 10 nucleotides line up with TRBD1. Per germline, CDR1 MGHRA and CDR2 YSYEKL. V was pared by 4 bases and J by 4 bases, with 8 bases of the junction left unmatched. CDR3 length equals 16 residues. CDR3 sequence (DNA): TGCGCCAGCAGCCTGGGACAGGGGAGCGGCGCAGATACGCAGTATTTT. Translation gives CASSLGQGSGADTQYF.

The chain combines TRBV3-1 (or the pseudogene TRBV3-2) with TRBJ2-2; D is unclear. The V gene lost 3 bases and the J gene lost 6 bases, with 11 bases spanning the gap. CDR1 LGHDT and CDR2 YNNKEL come from the germline V gene (reference sequence). This CDR3 comprises 14 residues. The CDR3 sequence: CASSHGEISGELFF. The CDR3, as DNA: TGTGCCAGCAGCCATGGAGAGATCTCCGGGGAGCTGTTTTTT.

CDR3 nucleotides: TGTGCCAGCAGTTACCGGGAATATAATGAGCAGTTCTTC. It codes for CASSYREYNEQFF. The J gene is TRBJ2-1, the V gene TRBV27; possibly TRBD2 for D (5 bases). Trimming stripped 4 bases from V and 7 bases from J, with 11 bases between. The CDR3 totals 13 residues. CDR1 is MNHEY, CDR2 SMNVEV, per germline (reference sequence).

The chain recombines TRBV29-1 with TRBJ2-5, with 7 nucleotides matching TRBD1. Per the germline V gene, CDR1 is SQVTM and CDR2 is ANQGSEA. The CDR3 length is 16 residues. The trim removed 0 bases at V and 1 base at J, leaving 8 bases unmatched. The CDR3 protein is CSVEDGFGTAQETQYF. Here the CDR3 DNA reads TGCAGCGTTGAAGATGGATTCGGGACAGCCCAAGAGACCCAGTACTTC.

In this sample, this clone turned up many times. The chain links TRBV9 to TRBJ2-6, with D maybe TRBD2 (5 bases). The CDR3 length is 17 residues. Looked up from germline, CDR1 is SGDLS and CDR2 is YYNGEE. Trimming pared 0 bases from V and 0 bases from J, leaving 10 bases between. CDR3 DNA: TGTGCCAGCAGCGTAGGCCGGGATCCCTCTGGGGCCAACGTCCTGACTTTC. Translated, it gives CASSVGRDPSGANVLTF.

The V and J genes are TRBV4-1 and TRBJ2-3; TRBD2 agrees at 10 bases. CDR3 length equals 16 residues. The trim removed 4 bases at V and 2 bases at J, leaving 6 bases unmatched. Germline assignment: CDR1 MGHRA and CDR2 YSYEKL. Here the CDR3 reads CASSPDLAGDTDTQYF. The CDR3 DNA reads as TGCGCCAGCAGCCCCGACCTAGCGGGGGACACAGATACGCAGTATTTT.

The V and J genes are TRBV10-3 and TRBJ2-6, with TRBD1 identical over 10 bases. V shed 2 bases and J 2 bases; nucleotides not matched to a gene: 9. The CDR3 is 19 amino acids. CDR1 and CDR2 (germline): ENHRY, SYGVKD. The CDR3 is CAISEKPGQGYTGANVLTF. As DNA, the CDR3 is TGTGCCATCAGTGAGAAACCGGGACAGGGGTACACTGGGGCCAACGTCCTGACTTTC.

Here the CDR3 DNA reads TGTGCCAGTAGCCCCCCGGGACAGAACTCACCCCTCCACTTT. Translating gives CASSPPGQNSPLHF. The chain recombines TRBV19 with TRBJ1-6, with 7 bases aligning to TRBD1. This CDR3 is built from 14 residues. The ends lost 6 bases at V and 10 bases at J; junction bases unmatched: 9. Germline-derived CDR1 and CDR2 are LNHDA and SQIVND (reference sequence). Using reference TRBV19 and TRBJ1-6 for the parts outside the CDR3, the full variable domain is DGGITQSPKYLFRKEGQNVTLSCEQNLNHDAMYWYRQDPGQGLRLIYYSQIVNDFQKGDIAEGYSVSREKKESFPLTVTSAQKNPTAFYLCASSPPGQNSPLHFGNGTRLTVT.

This rearrangement joins TRBV19 to TRBJ2-7, with D perhaps TRBD1 (5 bases). The V end was cut by 4 bases, the J end by 3 bases, with 16 bases between. This CDR3 is built from 15 residues. Germline V gene data show CDR1 as LNHDA and CDR2 as SQIVND (reference sequence). CDR3 coding DNA: TGTGCCAGTAGTACCCCCAGGGCGGTTGTCTACGAGCAGTACTTC. Amino acid sequence: CASSTPRAVVYEQYF. The whole variable domain, remainder taken from reference TRBV19 and TRBJ2-7, is DGGITQSPKYLFRKEGQNVTLSCEQNLNHDAMYWYRQDPGQGLRLIYYSQIVNDFQKGDIAEGYSVSREKKESFPLTVTSAQKNPTAFYLCASSTPRAVVYEQYFGPGTRLTVT.

V gene TRBV2 combines with J gene TRBJ2-7; 7 nucleotides match TRBD2. The germline gives CDR1 SNHLY, CDR2 FYNNEI. J was trimmed by 2 bases and V by 5 bases; bases with no gene match: 6. CDR3 size: 14 residues. The CDR3 DNA reads TGTGCCAGCAGTAGGCTAGCGGATACCTACGAGCAGTACTTC. Translating it yields CASSRLADTYEQYF.

This sequence joins TRBV7-2 and TRBJ1-2; 7 bases match TRBD1. The length of the CDR3 is 14 residues. The V and J ends lost 1 base and 8 bases, in that order; junction bases with no gene match: 7. CDR1 and CDR2 from the germline V gene are SGHTA and FQGNSA. Here the CDR3 reads CASSLVSQGDGYTF. CDR3 sequence (DNA): TGTGCCAGCAGCTTAGTATCCCAGGGGGACGGCTACACCTTC.

This sequence joins TRBV4-2 and TRBJ2-3; the match to TRBD2 covers 9 bases. V trimming: 4 bases; J trimming: 2 bases; junction bases outside the gene matches: 7. The germline gives CDR1 LGHNA, CDR2 YNFKEQ. The CDR3 runs to 16 residues. Here the CDR3 reads CASSPRLAGDTDTQYF. CDR3 bases: TGTGCCAGCAGCCCACGATTAGCGGGGGACACAGATACGCAGTATTTT.

The CDR3 nucleotides are TGTGCCAGCAGCCAAATAGCGGGGGGGCTGGAGACCCAGTACTTC. This codes for CASSQIAGGLETQYF. The chain carries TRBV3-1 (or the pseudogene TRBV3-2) and TRBJ2-5, with 11 bases identical to TRBD2. CDR3 size: 15 residues. Looked up from germline, CDR1 is LGHDT and CDR2 is YNNKEL (reference sequence). V gave up 2 bases and J gave up 5 bases; unmatched junction bases: 4.

This rearrangement joins TRBV9 to TRBJ2-1; TRBD1 agrees at 8 bases. V was clipped by 3 bases and J by 8 bases; unmatched bases: 7. The CDR3 length is 14 residues. Germline CDR1 is SGDLS and CDR2 is YYNGEE. CDR3 in amino acids: CASSAVDRGHEQFF. As DNA, the CDR3 is TGTGCCAGCAGCGCCGTCGACAGGGGCCATGAGCAGTTCTTC.

J is TRBJ1-1 and V is TRBV19; D might be TRBD1 (6 bases). Germline V CDR1 and CDR2: LNHDA, SQIVND (reference sequence). This CDR3 has 16 amino acids. V was shortened by 7 bases and J by 2 bases, with 20 bases between the two germline ends. The CDR3 protein is CASIDITGTYNTEAFF. The CDR3 coding sequence is TGTGCCAGTATCGATATTACCGGGACATACAACACTGAAGCTTTCTTT. The entire variable domain, with the rest obtained from reference TRBV19 and TRBJ1-1, is as follows: DGGITQSPKYLFRKEGQNVTLSCEQNLNHDAMYWYRQDPGQGLRLIYYSQIVNDFQKGDIAEGYSVSREKKESFPLTVTSAQKNPTAFYLCASIDITGTYNTEAFFGQGTRLTVV.

The chain links TRBV5-4 to TRBJ2-3; D is perhaps TRBD2 (6 bases). CDR1 is SGHNT and CDR2 is YYREEE in the germline V gene (reference sequence). The CDR3 loop spans 14 amino acids. V lost 3 bases and J lost 4, with 12 bases in between. CDR3 residues: CASSSAGTPDTQYF. The CDR3 coding sequence is TGTGCCAGCAGCTCTGCAGGGACTCCAGATACGCAGTATTTT. Drawing the rest from reference TRBV5-4 and TRBJ2-3, the complete variable domain is ETGVTQSPTHLIKTRGQQVTLRCSSQSGHNTVSWYQQALGQGPQFIFQYYREEENGRGNFPPRFSGLQFPNYSSELNVNALELDDSALYLCASSSAGTPDTQYFGPGTRLTVL.

V usage is TRBV10-2 and J usage is TRBJ2-7; D not resolved. The ends were cut back, 3 bases at V and 12 bases at J, with 15 bases in the middle. The germline V gene has CDR1 WSHSY and CDR2 SAAADI. CDR3 size: 12 residues. CDR3 DNA: TGCGCCAGCAGTGAAGGCGCGGATAAAATGTACTTC. Translation gives CASSEGADKMYF.

The chain links TRBV5-4 to TRBJ2-5; 11 positions agree with TRBD2. CDR1 SGHNT and CDR2 YYREEE come from the germline V gene (reference sequence). The CDR3 extends over 14 amino acids. Unmatched junction bases numbered 3, after V lost 4 bases and J lost 4 bases. CDR3 coding DNA: TGTGCCAGCAGCATAGGACTAGCGGGAGAGACCCAGTACTTC. Translation: CASSIGLAGETQYF.

The chain links TRBV7-7 to TRBJ2-1; D is uncertain. This CDR3 is 14 amino acids long. Trimming took 1 base from V and 8 from J, leaving 12 bases between them. CDR1 SSHAT and CDR2 FNYEAQ come from the germline V gene (reference sequence). CDR3 in amino acids: CASSLGDGQYEQFF. CDR3 nucleotides: TGTGCCAGCAGCTTAGGTGATGGGCAATATGAGCAGTTCTTC.

The chain recombines TRBV2 with TRBJ1-5; TRBD1 matches 7 bases. The germline gives CDR1 SNHLY, CDR2 FYNNEI. V lost 6 bases and J lost 0; bases outside the gene matches: 5. The CDR3 is 15 amino acids. Here the CDR3 reads CASRGGQASNQPQHF. CDR3 coding DNA: TGTGCCAGCAGGGGCGGACAGGCTAGCAATCAGCCCCAGCATTTT.

As for this clone: Other nucleotide sequences from this sample produce the same CDR3. The V gene is TRBV6-5, the J gene TRBJ2-5; D not certain. This CDR3 has 11 amino acids. CDR1 and CDR2 (germline): MNHEY, SVGAGI. Trimming removed 6 bases from V and 4 bases from J, with 6 bases in between. CDR3 bases: TGTGCCAGCAGCTCGGGAGAGACCCAGTACTTC. This gives the protein CASSSGETQYF.

The CDR3 DNA follows: TGTGCCAGTAGTCCTCGAGGAGGGAAGAACACTGAAGCTTTCTTT. It is translated as CASSPRGGKNTEAFF. V gene TRBV19 combines with J gene TRBJ1-1; D is ambiguous. The V gene lost 5 bases and the J gene lost 1 base, with 14 bases spanning the gap. Per germline, CDR1 LNHDA and CDR2 SQIVND (reference sequence). The CDR3 length is 15 residues.

CDR3 nucleotides: TGCGCCAGCAGTGAGGACAGGACGGACGAAAAACTGTTTTTT. Protein sequence: CASSEDRTDEKLFF. The rearrangement links TRBV10-1 to TRBJ1-4, with a possible D match to TRBD1 (6 bases). The V end was cut by 2 bases, the J end by 8 bases, with 12 bases between. The V gene's germline CDR1 is WNHNN and CDR2 SYGVQD (reference sequence). CDR3 length equals 14 residues.

This chain joins TRBV4-1 and TRBJ1-2; 8 nucleotides match TRBD1. Trimming took 2 bases from V and 2 from J; bases not matched to a gene: 4. The CDR3 sequence is 15 residues long. CDR1 and CDR2 from the germline V gene are MGHRA and YSYEKL. The CDR3 region is CASSQRTGTNYGYTF. CDR3 nucleotide sequence: TGCGCCAGCAGCCAACGGACAGGGACCAACTATGGCTACACCTTC.

This clone was recorded only once. The DNA for the CDR3 is TGTGCCAGCAGATTAGCGGGGGGCTACACCGGGGAGCTGTTTTTT. The encoded protein is CASRLAGGYTGELFF. The V call is TRBV2, the J call TRBJ2-2, with TRBD2 identical over 10 bases. V lost 6 bases and J lost 3; bases outside the gene matches: 4. Per the germline V gene, CDR1 is SNHLY and CDR2 is FYNNEI. The CDR3 totals 15 residues.